The 16 T cell receptor beta chains listed next were all sequenced from one sample in a study of cytomegalovirus exposure and HLA in healthy donors. Primers included in the PCR were 60 Vbeta and 13 Jbeta primers. Sequencing was performed with immunoSEQ multiplex PCR; in TCRdb, only in-frame clones are kept and a portion is missing. The sample has under 200,000 clones, roughly 80% seen once. Specimen: PBMCs. The receptor source for this set is a boy between 10 and 17 years old in good health and CMV-seronegative.

This rearrangement joins TRBV5-1 to TRBJ1-3, with 7 bases aligning to TRBD1. This CDR3 region has 14 residues. The V gene's germline CDR1 is SGHRS and CDR2 YFSETQ. V lost 0 bases, J lost 8 bases, and 5 bases stayed unmatched. The DNA for the CDR3 is TGCGCCAGCAGCTTGGAGGGCAGGGGGGACACCATATATTTT. It encodes CASSLEGRGDTIYF. Complete variable domain (other parts from reference TRBV5-1 and TRBJ1-3): KAGVTQTPRYLIKTRGQQVTLSCSPISGHRSVSWYQQTPGQGLQFLFEYFSETQRNKGNFPGRFSGRQFSNSRSEMNVSTLELGDSALYLCASSLEGRGDTIYFGEGSWLTVV.

This chain connects TRBV11-2 to TRBJ2-7, with a weak D call TRBD1 (6 bases). V lost 3 bases to trimming and J lost 3 bases, with 15 bases between them. Germline V lookup: CDR1 SGHAT, CDR2 FQNNGV. The CDR3 consists of 15 residues. Written as DNA, the CDR3 is TGTGCCAGCAGCTTGAGTCGAATAGGGGGCTACGAGCAGTACTTC. Protein: CASSLSRIGGYEQYF.

This clone turned up a few times. This rearrangement joins TRBV7-9 to TRBJ2-7, with D perhaps matching TRBD2 (5 bases). CDR3 length equals 14 residues. Germline V gene lookup returns CDR1 SEHNR and CDR2 FQNEAQ (reference sequence). The germline V and J ends were trimmed by 0 bases and 2 bases, with 8 bases remaining between them. CDR3 residues: CASSLASGTYEQYF. The CDR3 coding sequence is TGTGCCAGCAGCTTAGCAAGCGGCACCTACGAGCAGTACTTC. Variable domain in full (rest from reference TRBV7-9 and TRBJ2-7): DTGVSQNPRHKITKRGQNVTFRCDPISEHNRLYWYRQTLGQGPEFLTYFQNEAQLEKSRLLSDRFSAERPKGSFSTLEIQRTEQGDSAMYLCASSLASGTYEQYFGPGTRLTVT.

This chain joins TRBV29-1 and TRBJ2-5; a possible D gene is TRBD1 (6 bases). The germline V gene encodes CDR1 SQVTM and CDR2 ANQGSEA. The CDR3 has 15 residues. V dropped 5 bases and J dropped 4 bases, with 20 bases sitting between them. The CDR3 reads CSVSSRGGAGETQYF. CDR3 nucleotides: TGCAGCGTTTCATCCAGGGGTGGGGCGGGAGAGACCCAGTACTTC.

The chain uses TRBV27 and TRBJ2-5, with a weak D call TRBD1 (6 bases). The CDR3 contains 14 residues. V was pared by 6 bases and J by 4 bases, with 15 bases between. Germline CDR1 MNHEY, CDR2 SMNVEV (reference sequence). The CDR3 nucleotides read TGTGCCAGCAGCCCGTCACAGGGTCGAGAGACCCAGTACTTC. It is translated as CASSPSQGRETQYF.

The chain has TRBV5-1 and TRBJ2-3; D might be TRBD2 (6 bases). Trimming removed 6 bases at V and 2 bases at J, with 13 bases between. CDR3 length: 14 amino acids. Germline V gives CDR1 SGHRS, CDR2 YFSETQ. The CDR3 DNA sequence: TGCGCCAGCACCCCGGGACTGCTCACAGATACGCAGTATTTT. Translation gives CASTPGLLTDTQYF.

This chain uses TRBV7-2 with TRBJ1-2; 7 bases are a match to TRBD1. The CDR3 is 15 amino acids. The V segment lost 5 bases and the J segment 7 bases; nucleotides outside the gene matches: 13. CDR1 is SGHTA, CDR2 FQGNSA, per germline. Written as DNA, the CDR3 is TGTGCCAGCAGCCAAAGACAGGGATCGTCTGGTGGCTACACCTTC. Protein sequence: CASSQRQGSSGGYTF.

The chain carries TRBV6-1 and TRBJ2-1, with 15 positions matching TRBD2. CDR3 length: 15 residues. Germline CDR1 is MNHNS and CDR2 is SASEGT. With 6 bases clipped from V and 9 bases from J, the junction kept 6 bases outside the gene matches. The CDR3 spells CASSEMGLAGGEQFF. CDR3 in DNA: TGTGCCAGCAGCGAAATGGGACTAGCGGGGGGTGAGCAGTTCTTC.

As regards this clone: The germline gene is not matched at one end of the junction; a read error may be the cause. The chain joins TRBV7-7 to TRBJ2-2; 15 bases line up with TRBD2. The CDR3 has 16 residues. The germline V gene encodes CDR1 SSHAT and CDR2 FNYEAQ (reference sequence). CDR3 in amino acids: CASSPGTSGRTGELFF. The CDR3 DNA follows: TGTGCTAGCAGCCCTGGGACTAGCGGGAGGACCGGGGAGCTGTTTTTT.

V usage is TRBV7-9 and J usage is TRBJ2-7; 9 positions match TRBD2. The trim removed 5 bases at V and 3 bases at J, leaving 11 bases unmatched. Germline-derived CDR1 and CDR2 are SEHNR and FQNEAQ (reference sequence). CDR3 size: 16 residues. The CDR3 coding sequence is TGTGCCAGCAGCCCCCCCTTGCGGGGGGGCCTCTACGAGCAGTACTTC. Its protein product is CASSPPLRGGLYEQYF.

The V call is TRBV30, the J call TRBJ2-7; TRBD1 matches at 9 bases. This CDR3 spans 15 amino acids. Germline CDR1 is GTSNPN and CDR2 is SVGIG (reference sequence). The V segment lost 0 bases and the J segment 5 bases; nucleotides outside the gene matches: 8. The CDR3 coding sequence is TGTGCCTGGAGTGTAGGACAGGGGTCATTCCACGAGCAGTACTTC. Its protein is CAWSVGQGSFHEQYF.

The rearrangement joins TRBV7-9 to TRBJ2-1, with 9 bases aligning to TRBD2. The length of the CDR3 is 14 residues. With V trimmed by 6 bases and J by 8 bases, 8 bases remained unmatched. Germline CDR1 SEHNR, CDR2 FQNEAQ (reference sequence). The CDR3 nucleotides are TGTGCCAGCAGGGGTGGGCGGGAGGGCCATGAGCAGTTCTTC. Protein product: CASRGGREGHEQFF. Complete variable domain (other parts from reference TRBV7-9 and TRBJ2-1): DTGVSQNPRHKITKRGQNVTFRCDPISEHNRLYWYRQTLGQGPEFLTYFQNEAQLEKSRLLSDRFSAERPKGSFSTLEIQRTEQGDSAMYLCASRGGREGHEQFFGPGTRLTVL.

The CDR3 nucleotides read TGTGCCACGGGACAGGGCGGCACTGAAGCTTTCTTT. It yields the protein CATGQGGTEAFF. The chain couples TRBV10-3 to TRBJ1-1; the match to TRBD1 covers 9 bases. Germline V gene data show CDR1 as ENHRY and CDR2 as SYGVKD. The CDR3 is 12 residues long. V lost 10 bases, J lost 4 bases, and 4 bases stayed unmatched.

V usage is TRBV7-8 and J usage is TRBJ2-5; weak D call: TRBD2 (7 bases). The CDR3 totals 15 residues. Germline assignment: CDR1 SGHVS and CDR2 FQNEAQ. V was trimmed by 0 bases and J by 4 bases, leaving 12 bases between them. This CDR3 is CASSLAKRGGETQYF. DNA for the CDR3: TGTGCCAGCAGCTTAGCCAAGAGGGGGGGAGAGACCCAGTACTTC.

The V and J genes are TRBV9 and TRBJ1-2, with D maybe TRBD1 (6 bases). V was pared by 4 bases and J by 4 bases, with 11 bases between. The CDR3 totals 13 residues. The germline V gene has CDR1 SGDLS and CDR2 YYNGEE. The CDR3 spells CASSPGQTYGYTF. The CDR3 coding sequence is TGTGCCAGCAGCCCTGGACAGACCTATGGCTACACCTTC.

DNA of the CDR3: TGCGCCAGCAGCTTGGGTCCGGGTGAATTCTACGAGCAGTACTTC. This translates into CASSLGPGEFYEQYF. The rearrangement links TRBV5-1 to TRBJ2-7; D unclear. The germline CDR1 and CDR2 sequences are SGHRS and YFSETQ. Between the trimmed V and J ends, which lost 0 bases and 3 bases, there was a span of 13 bases. This CDR3 contains 15 residues.